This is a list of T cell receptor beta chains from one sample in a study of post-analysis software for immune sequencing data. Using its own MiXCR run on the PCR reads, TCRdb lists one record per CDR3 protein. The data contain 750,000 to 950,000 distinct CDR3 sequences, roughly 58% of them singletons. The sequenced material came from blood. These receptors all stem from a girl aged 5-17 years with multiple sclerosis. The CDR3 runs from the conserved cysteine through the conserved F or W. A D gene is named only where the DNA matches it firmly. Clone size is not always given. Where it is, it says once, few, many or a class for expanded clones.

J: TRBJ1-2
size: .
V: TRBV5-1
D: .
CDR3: CASSLERSEGYTF
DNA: TGCGCCAGCAGCTTGGAACGATCGGAGGGCTACACCTTC

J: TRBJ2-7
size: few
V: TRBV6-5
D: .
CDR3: CASSRADGLVSYEQYF
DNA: TGTGCCAGCAGTAGAGCGGACGGCTTAGTTTCCTACGAGCAGTACTTC

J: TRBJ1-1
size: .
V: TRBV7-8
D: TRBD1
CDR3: CASSFDSPQGGLITEAFF
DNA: TGTGCCAGCAGCTTCGATAGCCCCCAGGGGGGATTGATCACTGAAGCTTTCTTT

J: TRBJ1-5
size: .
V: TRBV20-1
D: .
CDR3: CSAHGHGNQPQHF
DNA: TGCAGTGCTCACGGACACGGCAATCAGCCCCAGCATTTT

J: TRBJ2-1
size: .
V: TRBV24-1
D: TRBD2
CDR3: CATSDATTSGRSNEQFF
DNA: TGTGCCACCAGTGATGCGACGACTAGCGGGAGGTCGAATGAGCAGTTCTTC

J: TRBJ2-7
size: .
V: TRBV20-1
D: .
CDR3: CSASPSGRTYEQYF
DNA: TGCAGTGCTAGCCCGAGCGGTCGTACTTACGAGCAGTACTTC

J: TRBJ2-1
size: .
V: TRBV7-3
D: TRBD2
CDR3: CASSFGTSVYNEQFF
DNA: TGTGCCAGCAGCTTCGGGACTAGCGTATACAATGAGCAGTTCTTC

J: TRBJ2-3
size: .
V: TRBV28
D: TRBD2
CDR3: CASSSPTSGRAVDTQYF
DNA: TGTGCCAGCAGTTCCCCGACTAGCGGGAGGGCGGTTGATACGCAGTATTTT

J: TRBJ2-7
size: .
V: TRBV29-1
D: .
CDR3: CSVEDLRSYEQYF
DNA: TGCAGCGTTGAAGATCTTCGGTCCTACGAGCAGTACTTC

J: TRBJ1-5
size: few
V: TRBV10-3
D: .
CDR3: CAIRQTQWPQHF
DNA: TGTGCCATCAGACAGACCCAATGGCCCCAGCATTTT

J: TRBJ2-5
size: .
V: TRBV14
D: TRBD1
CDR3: CASSHLGGDRGLLETQYF
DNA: TGTGCCAGCAGCCACCTCGGAGGGGACAGGGGGCTTCTGGAGACCCAGTACTTC

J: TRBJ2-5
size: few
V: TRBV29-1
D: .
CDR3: CSVEEGSSQYF
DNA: TGCAGCGTTGAAGAGGGGAGTTCGCAGTACTTC

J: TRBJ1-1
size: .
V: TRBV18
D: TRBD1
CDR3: CASSPSFGTGGTEAFF
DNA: TGTGCCAGCTCACCATCCTTCGGGACAGGGGGCACTGAAGCTTTCTTT